This T cell receptor (beta chain) was captured in a study of cytomegalovirus exposure and HLA in healthy donors. Vbeta (60) and Jbeta (13) primers were used in the PCR. Here immunoSEQ multiplex PCR was the method, and the copy in TCRdb shows in-frame clones only, minus some. The profile shows 100,000 to 120,000 clones, roughly 72% of them singletons. Germline CDR1 is SGHTA and CDR2 is FQGTGA. The junction had 17 bases not matched to a gene; V was cut back by 5 bases and J by 2 bases. The CDR3 length is 18 residues. This clonotype was sampled from a woman aged 40 to 50 in good health and CMV-seropositive. Input material: PBMCs. The chain couples TRBV7-3 to TRBJ2-7; 8 positions agree with TRBD2. The CDR3, as DNA: TGTGCCAGCAGCGCGCTCCCAACTCTTCCGGGACTAGCCTACGAGCAGTACTTC. Translation: CASSALPTLPGLAYEQYF. The full variable domain, with the rest looked up from reference TRBV7-3 and TRBJ2-7, is GAGVSQTPSNKVTEKGKYVELRCDPISGHTALYWYRQSLGQGPEFLIYFQGTGAADDSGLPNDRFFAVRPEGSVSTLKIQRTERGDSAVYLCASSALPTLPGLAYEQYFGPGTRLTVT.